This TCR beta chain comes out of a study of vaccination and CD4 T cells after COVID-19 (dated by TCRdb to 2022 to 2024). Background for the entire study: Convalescent patients had a positive SARS-CoV-2 result on nasal swab PCR, and of these patients, nine had mild disease and one had severe disease. Six males and four females were included in the convalescent cohort, with two Hispanic individuals, seven Caucasians, two Asians and one multiracial person represented. Participants got two doses of the Pfizer-BioNTech BNT162b2 vaccine (n=8) or two doses of the Moderna mRNA-1273 vaccine (n=2). Post-COVID blood samples were collected from convalescent patients a median of around 100 days after diagnosis, with a range of about 30 to 180 days. Post-vaccine blood samples were obtained a median of around 74 days after the second vaccine dose, with a range of roughly 13 to 250 days. Culture stimuli were overlapping spike peptide pools from SARS-CoV-2 and from the common cold coronaviruses HCoV-NL63, HCoV-OC43 and HCoV-229E. Control cultures received a CEFX viral epitope pool as the positive control, an HIV-1 Nef peptide pool as the negative control, or no peptide. The spike-specific CD4+ TCR repertoire was compared before and after mRNA vaccination in over nine COVID-19 convalescent patients and a handful of infection-naive healthy vaccine recipients. Results the study describes overall, beyond this receptor: In convalescent patients, a median 86.3% of post-vaccine SARS-CoV-2-reactive clones were detected only after vaccination, suggesting vaccine-specific priming. The study included relatively few convalescent patients and did not analyze early timepoints after natural infection. Of the vaccine-specific clones found in convalescent patients, nearly all (304 of 307) were mono-reactive for SARS-CoV-2 spike instead of being cross-reactive with common cold coronaviruses. Although the median number of SARS-CoV-2-reactive clonotypes went up from roughly 23 after infection to about 38 after vaccination, the increase was not significant.

The junction shows trimming of 1 base on V and 10 bases on J, plus 11 bases between the germline ends. In the germline V gene (reference sequence), CDR1 corresponds to DFQATT and CDR2 to SNEGSKA. Including the terminal cysteine and phenylalanine, the CDR3 comprises 13 residues. Only CDR3 DNA remains: 39 bases, in frame from the first base. Explained via the paper, the treatment or condition label denotes: approximately nine-day PBMC culture with coronavirus spike peptide pools or control peptides (ViraFEST assay). The ViraFEST assay was used in the study, in which antigen-specific T cells were expanded with peptide pools and expanded clonotypes were subsequently identified by TCR sequencing. The convalescent patients' positive SARS-CoV-2 PCR tests were from March to December 2020, which was before the Alpha, Beta and Delta variants emerged in the United States. About 2 million PBMCs per well were cultured in IMDM with roughly 4.8% human AB serum and roughly 9.3 IU/ml IL-2, plus 10 ug/ml peptide pools. Half of the culture medium was replaced with fresh IL-2-containing medium on days 3 and 7. After around 11 days of culture, CD4+ T cells were isolated by negative selection with the EasySep CD4+ T cell isolation kit. Ficoll-Paque Plus gradient centrifugation was used to isolate PBMCs from whole blood, and the isolated PBMCs were then either used fresh or cryopreserved at -140C. In general, triplicate wells were set up for every culture condition.

Libraries were constructed by PCR. At the Johns Hopkins FTIC core, DNA from the cultured CD4+ T cells underwent TCR sequencing with the Oncomine TCR Beta short-read assay. Genomic DNA was extracted from the cultured CD4+ T cells with the QIAamp micro DNA kit. Oncomine TCR Beta libraries made from cultured CD4+ T cells were pooled using unique dual indexes and sequenced on an Illumina iSeq 100. For the original study's pipeline: Non-productive sequences were removed, and CDR3s not starting with C, not ending with F or W, or shorter than 7 amino acids were discarded. The MANAFEST web application identified antigen-specific clonotypes by comparing peptide-stimulated wells against reference wells and other culture wells. To be called positive, a clone needed an FDR below 0.05, an odds ratio above 5, and a productive frequency above 0.1% in at least two of three replicate wells. Clonotypes that were significantly expanded in both SARS-CoV-2 spike wells and at least one common cold coronavirus spike condition were defined as cross-reactive. CDR3 homology was assessed with Levenshtein distances (stringdist) and unrooted phylogenetic trees (ape) in R version 3.6.1. TCRdb's own reprocessing of the public reads used fastp at Q25 and MiXCR and kept productive beta chains. CDR3 protein sequences are deduplicated, and each keeps its most common genes and DNA. TCRdb's processing, not the study's, gives the V and J calls here. For this sample there are about 15,000 distinct CDR3 sequences; approximately 71% appear just once. 15% to 20% of the sample is held by the ten biggest clonotypes.

Comments on this clonotype: What antigen it recognizes has not been identified. Per-nucleotide qualities are absent, and no much larger clonotype sits a single base away.

Material: CD4+ T cells from blood, cultured in vitro. Here the chain combines TRBV20-1 and TRBJ1-6, with the D gene uncertain. The receptor's source is a human donor who had recovered from COVID-19. CDR3 reads: CSARGGVGSPLHF. The DNA is TGCAGTGCTAGAGGCGGGGTTGGATCACCCCTCCACTTT.